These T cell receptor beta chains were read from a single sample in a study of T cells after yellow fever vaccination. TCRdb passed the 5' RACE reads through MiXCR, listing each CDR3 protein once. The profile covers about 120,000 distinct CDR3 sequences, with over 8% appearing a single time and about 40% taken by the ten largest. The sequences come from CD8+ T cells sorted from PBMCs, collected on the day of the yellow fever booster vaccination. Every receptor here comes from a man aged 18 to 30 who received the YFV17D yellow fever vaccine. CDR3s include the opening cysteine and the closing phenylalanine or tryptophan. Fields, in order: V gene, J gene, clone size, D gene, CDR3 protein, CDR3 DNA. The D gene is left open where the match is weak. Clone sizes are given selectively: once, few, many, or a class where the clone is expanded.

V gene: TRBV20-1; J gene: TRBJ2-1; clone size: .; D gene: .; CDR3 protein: CSAFPRGGVGSYNEQFF; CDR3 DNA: TGCAGTGCTTTCCCCCGGGGCGGGGTTGGCTCCTACAATGAGCAGTTCTTC
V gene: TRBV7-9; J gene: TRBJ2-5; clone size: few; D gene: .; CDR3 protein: CASTIGAPRETQYF; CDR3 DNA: TGTGCCAGCACAATCGGGGCCCCACGGGAGACCCAGTACTTC
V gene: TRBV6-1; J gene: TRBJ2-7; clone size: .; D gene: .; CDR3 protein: CASSEWIAGNYEQYF; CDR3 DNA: TGTGCCAGCAGTGAGTGGATAGCCGGGAACTACGAGCAGTACTTC
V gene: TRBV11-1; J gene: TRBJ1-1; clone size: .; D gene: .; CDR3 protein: CASSLTDMNTEAFF; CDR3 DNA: TGTGCCAGCAGCTTGACAGATATGAACACTGAAGCTTTCTTT
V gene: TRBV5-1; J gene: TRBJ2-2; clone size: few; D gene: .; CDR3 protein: CASSFGTNSRRGDTGELFF; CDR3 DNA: TGCGCCAGCAGCTTCGGCACGAACAGCAGAAGGGGGGACACCGGGGAGCTGTTTTTT
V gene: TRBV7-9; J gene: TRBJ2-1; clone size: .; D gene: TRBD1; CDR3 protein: CASSLAKQGAVEQFF; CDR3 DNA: TGTGCCAGCAGCTTAGCGAAGCAGGGGGCTGTTGAGCAGTTCTTC
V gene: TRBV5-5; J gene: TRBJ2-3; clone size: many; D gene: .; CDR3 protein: CASSAPGRFSTDTQYF; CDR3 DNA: TGTGCCAGCAGCGCCCCGGGCCGCTTTTCCACAGATACGCAGTATTTT
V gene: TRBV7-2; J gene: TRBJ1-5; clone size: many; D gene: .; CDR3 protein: CASSLSGSSNQPQHF; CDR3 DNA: TGTGCCAGCAGCTTATCTGGCTCCAGCAATCAGCCCCAGCATTTT
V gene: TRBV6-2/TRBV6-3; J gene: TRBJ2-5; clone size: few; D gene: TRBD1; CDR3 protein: CASSYGTGGNDGPQETQYF; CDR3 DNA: TGTGCCAGCAGTTACGGGACAGGGGGTAACGATGGTCCACAAGAGACCCAGTACTTC
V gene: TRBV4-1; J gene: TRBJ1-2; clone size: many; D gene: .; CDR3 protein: CASSPRGQGFYGYTF; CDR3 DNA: TGCGCCAGCAGCCCCCGGGGACAAGGCTTTTATGGCTACACCTTC
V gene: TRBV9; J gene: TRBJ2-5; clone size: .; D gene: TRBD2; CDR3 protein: CASSSPGGGREETQYF; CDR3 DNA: TGTGCCAGCAGCTCCCCTGGCGGGGGGCGGGAGGAGACCCAGTACTTC
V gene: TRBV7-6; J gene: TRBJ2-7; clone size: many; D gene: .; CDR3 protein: CASSLGGTSYEQYF; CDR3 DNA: TGTGCCAGCAGCTTAGGGGGCACGTCCTATGAGCAGTACTTC
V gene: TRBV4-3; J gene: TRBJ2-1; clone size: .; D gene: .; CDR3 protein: CASSQGLGLYNEQFF; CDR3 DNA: TGCGCCAGCAGCCAAGGGTTGGGGCTCTACAATGAGCAGTTCTTC
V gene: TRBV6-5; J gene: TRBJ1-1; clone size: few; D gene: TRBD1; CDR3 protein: CASSYEGQGVANTEAFF; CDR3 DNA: TGTGCCAGCAGTTACGAGGGACAGGGGGTAGCCAACACTGAAGCTTTCTTT
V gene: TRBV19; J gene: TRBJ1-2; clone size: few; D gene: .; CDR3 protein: CAIRDGDNYGYTF; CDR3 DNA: TGTGCCATCAGAGACGGGGACAATTATGGCTACACCTTC
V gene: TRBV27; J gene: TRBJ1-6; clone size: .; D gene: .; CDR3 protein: CASWVGNSPLHF; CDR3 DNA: TGTGCCAGCTGGGTGGGGAATTCACCCCTCCACTTT
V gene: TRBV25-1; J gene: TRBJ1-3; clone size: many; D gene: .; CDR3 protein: CASTPPGPSGNTIYF; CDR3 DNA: TGTGCCAGCACCCCCCCAGGTCCCTCTGGAAACACCATATATTTT
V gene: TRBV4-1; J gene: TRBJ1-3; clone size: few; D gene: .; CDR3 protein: CASSGSGNTIYF; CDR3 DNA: TGCGCCAGCAGTGGTTCTGGAAACACCATATATTTT
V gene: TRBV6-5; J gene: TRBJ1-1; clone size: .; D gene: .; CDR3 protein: CASSYRVGTEAFF; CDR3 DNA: TGTGCCAGCAGTTATCGGGTTGGCACTGAAGCTTTCTTT
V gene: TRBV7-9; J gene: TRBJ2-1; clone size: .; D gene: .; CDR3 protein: CASSSSMIGNEQFF; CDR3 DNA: TGTGCCAGCAGCTCATCTATGATAGGCAATGAGCAGTTCTTC
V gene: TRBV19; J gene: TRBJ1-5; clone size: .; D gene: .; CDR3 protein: CASSSTGINHQPQHF; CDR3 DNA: TGTGCCAGTAGCTCGACAGGAATAAACCATCAGCCCCAGCATTTT
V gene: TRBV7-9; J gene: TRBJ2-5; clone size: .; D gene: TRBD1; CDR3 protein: CASSLLRGGGETQYF; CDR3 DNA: TGTGCCAGCAGCTTACTCCGAGGGGGCGGAGAGACCCAGTACTTC